Following are 12 T cell receptor beta chains from one sample sequenced in a study of graft-versus-host responses after intestinal transplantation (dated by TCRdb to the early 2020s). The sample's time point label, decoded: cells obtained before transplantation from donor or recipient. Libraries were prepared through the immunoSEQ multiplex PCR assay. As stored in TCRdb, this immuneACCESS dataset retains in-frame rearrangements with V and J assigned. A fraction of the clones does not appear; measured against another copy, unresolved V genes explain less than half of the discrepancy, and the remainder lacks a known reason. This sample has about 20,000 clones in its table, and under 50% of those were observed once. 0.88% of the sample is held by the ten biggest clonotypes. Sequenced material: alloreactive CD4+ T cells from a mixed lymphocyte reaction culture, taken before intestinal transplant. This specimen's cell subset or site label, interpreted: CFSE-low proliferating T cells sorted from approximately 6-day pre-transplant mixed lymphocyte reaction (GvH or HvG direction). Receptors were obtained from a human patient who received an intestinal transplant.

This clone has only one observation. This chain uses TRBV10-3 with TRBJ1-4; TRBD1 aligns across 8 bases. There are 14 residues in the CDR3. Germline CDR1 reads ENHRY; CDR2 reads SYGVKD. With V trimmed by 10 bases and J by 8 bases, 12 bases remained unmatched. The CDR3 nucleotides read TGTGCCACCCACCCGCAGGGGGCCGGGGAAAAACTGTTTTTT. As protein: CATHPQGAGEKLFF.

This clone was picked up a small number of times. The rearrangement links TRBV19 to TRBJ2-6; D unclear. Deletions cut 0 bases from V and 12 bases from J, with 12 bases between. Germline assignment: CDR1 LNHDA and CDR2 SQIVND (reference sequence). This CDR3 has 14 amino acids. The CDR3: CASSIDRLSGVLTF. CDR3 DNA: TGTGCCAGTAGTATAGATCGCTTGTCGGGCGTCCTGACTTTC.

The chain links TRBV6-5 to TRBJ1-6; TRBD1 agrees at 7 bases. Trimming cost V 7 bases and J 9 bases; bases outside gene matches: 9. CDR3 length: 14 amino acids. The germline V gene encodes CDR1 MNHEY and CDR2 SVGAGI. The CDR3 DNA reads as TGTGCCAGCACAAGGGGGGACAGTTTTTCACCCCTCCACTTT. Its protein product is CASTRGDSFSPLHF.

A note on this clone: A read error may account for a junction end that differs from germline. The V and J genes are TRBV7-7 and TRBJ2-5; 9 nucleotides align to TRBD1. This CDR3 has 12 amino acids. Germline loops: CDR1 SSHAT, CDR2 FNYEAQ (reference sequence). CDR3 region: CASSGTGETQYF. The CDR3 DNA sequence: TGTGCTAGCAGCGGGACAGGGGAGACCCAGTACTTC.

In this sample, this clone turned up a few times. The chain is built from TRBV5-1 and TRBJ2-7; the D gene is possibly TRBD2 (6 bases). The V and J ends lost 4 bases and 5 bases respectively, with 16 bases between them. Germline CDR1 reads SGHRS; CDR2 reads YFSETQ. This CDR3 region has 14 residues. In DNA, the CDR3 is TGCGCCAGCAGCCGGGACGGGGGAAAGGACGAGCAGTACTTC. Protein product: CASSRDGGKDEQYF. Complete variable domain (other parts from reference TRBV5-1 and TRBJ2-7): KAGVTQTPRYLIKTRGQQVTLSCSPISGHRSVSWYQQTPGQGLQFLFEYFSETQRNKGNFPGRFSGRQFSNSRSEMNVSTLELGDSALYLCASSRDGGKDEQYFGPGTRLTVT.

The J gene is TRBJ2-5, the V gene TRBV29-1; 12 nucleotides line up with TRBD1. Germline trimming cut 3 bases from V and 5 bases from J; bases unmatched to any gene: 4. The CDR3 has 14 amino acids. CDR1 is SQVTM and CDR2 is ANQGSEA in the germline V gene. DNA for the CDR3: TGCAGCGTTGACGGGACAGGGGGCTCGGAGACCCAGTACTTC. Translation: CSVDGTGGSETQYF. Drawing the rest from reference TRBV29-1 and TRBJ2-5, the complete variable domain is SAVISQKPSRDICQRGTSLTIQCQVDSQVTMMFWYRQQPGQSLTLIATANQGSEATYESGFVIDKFPISRPNLTFSTLTVSNMSPEDSSIYLCSVDGTGGSETQYFGPGTRLLVL.

The rearrangement uses TRBV6-5 and TRBJ1-1, with D unresolved. Trimming pared 0 bases from V and 7 bases from J, leaving 18 bases between. The CDR3 has 16 residues. The V gene's germline CDR1 is MNHEY and CDR2 SVGAGI. The CDR3 DNA reads as TGTGCCAGCAGTTACTCAACATTTTTCTCCGGCGGTGAAGCTTTCTTT. Translation gives CASSYSTFFSGGEAFF.

The gene calls are TRBV5-4 and TRBJ2-3; perhaps TRBD1 as D (5 bases). V lost 4 bases and J 2 bases, leaving 17 bases between the germline ends. Germline V gene sequence: CDR1 SGHNT, CDR2 YYREEE (reference sequence). This CDR3 comprises 16 residues. The CDR3 DNA reads TGTGCCAGCAGCCCTACTAAGGGGCAGCCCACAGATACGCAGTATTTT. Protein: CASSPTKGQPTDTQYF.

The chain carries TRBV4-1 and TRBJ2-3; D might be TRBD1 (6 bases). The ends were cut back, 2 bases at V and 2 bases at J, with 17 bases in the middle. The CDR3 loop spans 17 amino acids. The germline V gene has CDR1 MGHRA and CDR2 YSYEKL. The CDR3 nucleotides are TGCGCCAGCAGCCAAACCCCGTCCTGGGGGCTCACAGATACGCAGTATTTT. As protein: CASSQTPSWGLTDTQYF.

This clone was seen more than once but under ten times. V usage is TRBV7-8 and J usage is TRBJ1-5; 8 nucleotides line up with TRBD1. The V segment lost 5 bases and the J segment 1 base; nucleotides outside the gene matches: 4. The CDR3 consists of 15 residues. From germline, CDR1 is SGHVS and CDR2 FQNEAQ. CDR3 in DNA: TGTGCCAGCAGCCCTTACAGGGGGAGCAATCAGCCCCAGCATTTT. Translated: CASSPYRGSNQPQHF.

This clone appeared once. The chain employs TRBV19 and TRBJ2-2; the D gene is possibly TRBD2 (5 bases). The ends were cut back, 5 bases at V and 6 bases at J, with 13 bases in the middle. Germline V gene lookup returns CDR1 LNHDA and CDR2 SQIVND (reference sequence). The CDR3 covers 14 residues. The CDR3 reads CASSAPLRAGELFF. The CDR3 DNA sequence: TGTGCCAGTAGTGCCCCCTTGAGGGCCGGGGAGCTGTTTTTT.

This chain links TRBV9 with TRBJ2-5, with D possibly matching TRBD2 (5 bases). The V end was cut by 4 bases, the J end by 4 bases, with 8 bases between. This CDR3 is 12 amino acids long. The germline V gene has CDR1 SGDLS and CDR2 YYNGEE. Written as DNA, the CDR3 is TGTGCCAGCAGCCCCCGGGGAGAGACCCAGTACTTC. Translating it yields CASSPRGETQYF.